Listed below are T cell receptor beta chains from one sample, sequenced in a study of blood T cell repertoires in COVID-19. Some clones are missing from TCRdb's copy, which holds only in-frame ones; the method was immunoSEQ multiplex PCR. The sample records over 200,000 clones, about 84% being singletons. The specimen sequenced was peripheral blood. The source is an elderly woman with acute or convalescent COVID-19. Both conserved end residues are part of each CDR3. A D gene is named only where the DNA matches it firmly. Rows give clone size only sometimes, using once, few, many, or a class for an expanded clone.

J gene: TRBJ2-6; clone size: -; V gene: TRBV6-1; D gene: TRBD1; CDR3 DNA: TGTGCCAGCAGTGAAGTTGTCGGGACAGGTTATTCTGGGGCCAACGTCCTGACTTTC; CDR3 protein: CASSEVVGTGYSGANVLTF
J gene: TRBJ1-2; clone size: -; V gene: TRBV7-2; D gene: TRBD1; CDR3 DNA: TGTGCCAGCAGCTTGACAGGGTTCTATGGCTACACCTTC; CDR3 protein: CASSLTGFYGYTF
J gene: TRBJ1-1; clone size: -; V gene: TRBV6-5; D gene: -; CDR3 DNA: TGTGCCAGCAGTTTCGAGTCTAGGAACACTGAAGCTTTCTTT; CDR3 protein: CASSFESRNTEAFF
J gene: TRBJ2-2; clone size: once; V gene: TRBV18; D gene: TRBD1; CDR3 DNA: TGTGCCAGCTCACCTACAGGGGGCCGGGCGAACACCGGGGAGCTGTTTTTT; CDR3 protein: CASSPTGGRANTGELFF
J gene: TRBJ1-2; clone size: -; V gene: TRBV19; D gene: TRBD1; CDR3 DNA: TGTGCCAGTAGTTCGCGGACAGGGGATGGCTACACCTTC; CDR3 protein: CASSSRTGDGYTF
J gene: TRBJ1-2; clone size: -; V gene: TRBV29-1; D gene: -; CDR3 DNA: TGCAGCGTTGAAGGGCCTGCCCCACCTAGCTCGAGCGATGGCTACACCTTC; CDR3 protein: CSVEGPAPPSSSDGYTF
J gene: TRBJ2-5; clone size: few; V gene: TRBV4-1; D gene: TRBD1; CDR3 DNA: TGCGCCAGCAGCCAAGATGGACAGGGGTCGTTTGGGACCCAGTACTTC; CDR3 protein: CASSQDGQGSFGTQYF
J gene: TRBJ1-2; clone size: few; V gene: TRBV4-1; D gene: -; CDR3 DNA: TGCGCCAGCAGCCAAGATCGGGGGGTTCCCTATGGCTACACCTTC; CDR3 protein: CASSQDRGVPYGYTF
J gene: TRBJ1-6; clone size: -; V gene: TRBV23-1; D gene: -; CDR3 DNA: TGCGCCAGCAGTCAAGAAGGCAAAACGGGTAATTCACCCCTCCACTTT; CDR3 protein: CASSQEGKTGNSPLHF
J gene: TRBJ2-7; clone size: -; V gene: TRBV18; D gene: TRBD1; CDR3 DNA: TGTGCCAGCTCACCAACAGGGGGATACGAGCAGTACTTC; CDR3 protein: CASSPTGGYEQYF
J gene: TRBJ2-7; clone size: -; V gene: TRBV19; D gene: TRBD1; CDR3 DNA: TGTGCCAGTAGTAGAGGTCGCATGGGACAGGGCGCCTACGAGCAGTACTTC; CDR3 protein: CASSRGRMGQGAYEQYF
J gene: TRBJ2-1; clone size: once; V gene: TRBV29-1; D gene: TRBD2; CDR3 DNA: TGCACCCTTACTATTGGGGGGGACAATGAGCAGTTCTTC; CDR3 protein: CTLTIGGDNEQFF
J gene: TRBJ2-7; clone size: -; V gene: TRBV27; D gene: TRBD2; CDR3 DNA: TGTGCCAGCAGTTCTATAGCGGGAGGGCATTACGAGCAGTACTTC; CDR3 protein: CASSSIAGGHYEQYF
J gene: TRBJ2-5; clone size: -; V gene: TRBV9; D gene: TRBD1; CDR3 DNA: TGTGCCAGCAGCTCACGACAGGGGGTATTGGAGACCCAGTACTTC; CDR3 protein: CASSSRQGVLETQYF
J gene: TRBJ2-3; clone size: -; V gene: TRBV10-3; D gene: TRBD2; CDR3 DNA: TGTGCCATCAGTGAGTTGACGGGGGGGTCAGATACGCAGTATTTT; CDR3 protein: CAISELTGGSDTQYF
J gene: TRBJ2-3; clone size: -; V gene: TRBV2; D gene: TRBD2; CDR3 DNA: TGTGCCAGCACCGAACTAGCGGGAAGCACAGATACGCAGTATTTT; CDR3 protein: CASTELAGSTDTQYF
J gene: TRBJ1-4; clone size: few; V gene: TRBV29-1; D gene: TRBD1; CDR3 DNA: TGCAGCCCCGAGACAGGGATGAATGAAAAACTGTTTTTT; CDR3 protein: CSPETGMNEKLFF
J gene: TRBJ2-7; clone size: -; V gene: TRBV19; D gene: TRBD2; CDR3 DNA: TGTGCCAGTAGTCCTTCTCCGGGGGGATACGAGCAGTACTTC; CDR3 protein: CASSPSPGGYEQYF
J gene: TRBJ1-2; clone size: -; V gene: TRBV7-9; D gene: -; CDR3 DNA: TGTGCCAGCAGCTTAGCAGCCGAGGCTTCTGGCTACACCTTC; CDR3 protein: CASSLAAEASGYTF
J gene: TRBJ2-2; clone size: -; V gene: TRBV19; D gene: -; CDR3 DNA: TGTGCCAGTAGTAAAACGGTCAACACCGGGGAGCTGTTTTTT; CDR3 protein: CASSKTVNTGELFF
J gene: TRBJ1-6; clone size: -; V gene: TRBV7-9; D gene: -; CDR3 DNA: TGTGCCAGCAGCTTAACTGTGGATAATTCACCCCTCCACTTT; CDR3 protein: CASSLTVDNSPLHF
J gene: TRBJ2-5; clone size: once; V gene: TRBV6-1; D gene: TRBD1; CDR3 DNA: TGTGCCAGCAGTGAGCAGGGGGCGGTTTGGGAGACCCAGTACTTC; CDR3 protein: CASSEQGAVWETQYF
J gene: TRBJ1-2; clone size: -; V gene: TRBV18; D gene: -; CDR3 DNA: TGTGCCAGCTCACCAGAGGCGGGGAATGGCTACACCTTC; CDR3 protein: CASSPEAGNGYTF
J gene: TRBJ1-5; clone size: -; V gene: TRBV28; D gene: -; CDR3 DNA: TGTGCCAGCAGCGGAGGGATCCGTCAGCCCCAGCATTTT; CDR3 protein: CASSGGIRQPQHF
J gene: TRBJ1-6; clone size: -; V gene: TRBV19; D gene: -; CDR3 DNA: TGTGCCAGTAGTATAGGGGCAGGGGAAGTCAATTCACCCCTCCACTTT; CDR3 protein: CASSIGAGEVNSPLHF
J gene: TRBJ2-5; clone size: -; V gene: TRBV5-6; D gene: -; CDR3 DNA: TGTGCCAGCAGCTCCCCCGACAGTCGGGTGCAAGAGACCCAGTACTTC; CDR3 protein: CASSSPDSRVQETQYF
J gene: TRBJ2-3; clone size: -; V gene: TRBV5-1; D gene: -; CDR3 DNA: TGCGCCAGCAGCTTGGATACTAGCACAGATACGCAGTATTTT; CDR3 protein: CASSLDTSTDTQYF
J gene: TRBJ1-6; clone size: -; V gene: TRBV6-5; D gene: TRBD1; CDR3 DNA: TGTGCCAGCAGCAGGGGGAACTCACCCCTCCACTTT; CDR3 protein: CASSRGNSPLHF
J gene: TRBJ1-2; clone size: -; V gene: TRBV4-1; D gene: -; CDR3 DNA: TGCGCCAGCAGCCAAGTTAGTAGTTCCGGCTACACCTTC; CDR3 protein: CASSQVSSSGYTF
J gene: TRBJ1-4; clone size: few; V gene: TRBV19; D gene: -; CDR3 DNA: TGTGCCAGTAGTAAATCTACAGGGAAGGCTAATGAAAAACTGTTTTTT; CDR3 protein: CASSKSTGKANEKLFF
J gene: TRBJ2-1; clone size: -; V gene: TRBV7-9; D gene: TRBD2; CDR3 DNA: TGTGCCAGCAGCTCGTTGGCGGGAGGCTACAATGAGCAGTTCTTC; CDR3 protein: CASSSLAGGYNEQFF
J gene: TRBJ1-1; clone size: -; V gene: TRBV5-1; D gene: -; CDR3 DNA: TGCGCCAGCGGCCAGGGATTGAACACTGAAGCTTTCTTT; CDR3 protein: CASGQGLNTEAFF
J gene: TRBJ1-2; clone size: -; V gene: TRBV14; D gene: -; CDR3 DNA: TGTGCCAGCAGTCAAGGAGGGATGTGGTCCCCCGAGCTCTATGGCTACACCTTC; CDR3 protein: CASSQGGMWSPELYGYTF
J gene: TRBJ2-2; clone size: -; V gene: TRBV6-5; D gene: TRBD1; CDR3 DNA: TGTGCCAGCAGTATACGACAGGGTGGGACCGGGGAGCTGTTTTTT; CDR3 protein: CASSIRQGGTGELFF
J gene: TRBJ2-2; clone size: -; V gene: TRBV5-5; D gene: -; CDR3 DNA: TGTGCCAGCAGCTTCGCCCTTCTGGCCGCCGGGGAGCTGTTTTTT; CDR3 protein: CASSFALLAAGELFF
J gene: TRBJ1-1; clone size: -; V gene: TRBV19; D gene: -; CDR3 DNA: TGTGCCAGTAGAGTACAGGGAGGGTGGAACACTGAAGCTTTCTTT; CDR3 protein: CASRVQGGWNTEAFF
J gene: TRBJ2-2; clone size: -; V gene: TRBV9; D gene: TRBD1; CDR3 DNA: TGTGCCAGCAGCGAGACAGGGGGCTGGGGGGAGCTGTTTTTT; CDR3 protein: CASSETGGWGELFF
J gene: TRBJ1-4; clone size: few; V gene: TRBV2; D gene: -; CDR3 DNA: TGTGCCAGCAGCAGGGTAACTAATGAAAAACTGTTTTTT; CDR3 protein: CASSRVTNEKLFF
J gene: TRBJ2-3; clone size: once; V gene: TRBV6-1; D gene: TRBD2; CDR3 DNA: TGTGCCAGCCGCCGTTCCGGCGGGAGCTCAGATACGCAGTATTTT; CDR3 protein: CASRRSGGSSDTQYF